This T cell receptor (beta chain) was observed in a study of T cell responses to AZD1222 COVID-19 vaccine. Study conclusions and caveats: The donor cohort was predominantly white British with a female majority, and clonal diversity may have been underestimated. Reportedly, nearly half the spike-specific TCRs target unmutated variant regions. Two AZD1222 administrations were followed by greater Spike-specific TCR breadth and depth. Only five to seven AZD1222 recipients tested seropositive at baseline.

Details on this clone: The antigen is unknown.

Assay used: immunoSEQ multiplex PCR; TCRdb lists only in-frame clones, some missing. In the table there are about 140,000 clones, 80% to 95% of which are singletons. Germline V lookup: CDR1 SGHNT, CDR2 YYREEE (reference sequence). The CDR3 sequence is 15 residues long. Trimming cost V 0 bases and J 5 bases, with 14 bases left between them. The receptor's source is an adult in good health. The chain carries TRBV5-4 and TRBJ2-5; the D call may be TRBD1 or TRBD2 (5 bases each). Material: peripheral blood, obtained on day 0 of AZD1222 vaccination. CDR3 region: CASSLGGGGSETQYF. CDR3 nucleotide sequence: TGTGCCAGCAGCTTGGGGGGTGGGGGATCGGAGACCCAGTACTTC.